This T cell receptor (beta chain) was captured by sequencing in a study of shared clonotypes between healthy human individuals. Study observations and caveats: With a handful of donors compared, around 4.7% of naive CD4 clonotypes were shared.

Profiled with immunoSEQ multiplex PCR; TCRdb holds only in-frame clones, not every one. The sample has some 1,600,000 clones, 95% to 99% seen once; the top ten hold roughly 0.42%. A note on this clone: Its cognate antigen is unknown.

Germline V gene sequence: CDR1 MNHNY, CDR2 SVGAGI (reference sequence). V was pared by 4 bases and J by 4 bases, with 11 bases between. This CDR3 is 14 amino acids long. This receptor was taken from a young man in good health. Sequenced: naive CD4+ T cells sorted from blood. Documented subset: CD45RA+ positively selected. The gene calls are TRBV6-6 and TRBJ2-1; TRBD2 might be the D (6 bases). The CDR3 coding sequence is TGTGCCAGCAGTTCGGGCCGGGGGTACAATGAGCAGTTCTTC. It encodes CASSSGRGYNEQFF.